This T cell receptor (beta chain) was identified in a study of blood T cell repertoires in COVID-19. Looking at the study overall: Sites across the United States, Italy and Spain contributed samples from acute and convalescent COVID-19. PBMCs, B-cell-depleted T cells, or T cells were the source of the cDNA or gDNA that made up the material.

CDR1 and CDR2 from the germline V gene are SGHDT and YYEEEE. This CDR3 has 14 residues. J was trimmed by 7 bases and V by 3 bases; bases with no gene match: 3. Per the original methods: Cell counts per sample came from amplifying reference gene primers. This table comes from immunoSEQ multiplex PCR, and its TCRdb copy is limited to in-frame clones, with some not included. V and J calls plus clone size are reproduced from that table; the DNA served to infer D and trimming. The data show about 200,000 clones, roughly 88% seen once. Seattle patient enrollment occurred during active infection, with longitudinal follow-up thereafter.

The chain joins TRBV5-6 to TRBJ1-4, with TRBD1 matching over 10 bases. The sample taken for sequencing was peripheral blood. This TCR came from a man aged 50 to 59 with COVID-19, enrolled during active disease. For the CDR3, the DNA is TGTGCCAGCAGCTACGGGACAGGGGTTGAAAAACTGTTTTTT. This sequence encodes CASSYGTGVEKLFF.